These T cell receptor beta chains were read from a single sample in a study of cytomegalovirus exposure and HLA in healthy donors. Assay used: immunoSEQ multiplex PCR; TCRdb lists only in-frame clones, some missing. The sample table sets out fewer than 150,000 clones. Sequenced input: PBMCs. The receptors were sampled from a man aged 35 to 55 in good health and CMV-seronegative. Both conserved end residues are part of each CDR3. D genes are given only for firm matches.

d_call: -; v_call: TRBV7-9; j_call: TRBJ1-1; cdr3_nt: TGTGCCAGCAGCCGACTCTCCGACACTGAAGCTTTCTTT; cdr3_aa: CASSRLSDTEAFF
d_call: TRBD1; v_call: TRBV5-5; j_call: TRBJ2-5; cdr3_nt: TGTGCCAGCAGTAAGCCGGGACAGCAAGAGACCCAGTACTTC; cdr3_aa: CASSKPGQQETQYF
d_call: TRBD1; v_call: TRBV25-1; j_call: TRBJ2-3; cdr3_nt: TGTGCCAGCACTCCGGACAGGGGTGGGACAGATACGCAGTATTTT; cdr3_aa: CASTPDRGGTDTQYF
d_call: -; v_call: TRBV9; j_call: TRBJ1-6; cdr3_nt: TGTGCCAGCAGCGCCGGACAAACTAATTCACCCCTCCACTTT; cdr3_aa: CASSAGQTNSPLHF
d_call: -; v_call: TRBV10-3; j_call: TRBJ2-2; cdr3_nt: TGTGCCATCAGTGAAACAGGGAAGGACGGGGAGCTGTTTTTT; cdr3_aa: CAISETGKDGELFF
d_call: TRBD2; v_call: TRBV11-3; j_call: TRBJ2-1; cdr3_nt: TGTGCCAGCAGCTTAACGGGGGGACACAATGAGCAGTTCTTC; cdr3_aa: CASSLTGGHNEQFF
d_call: TRBD1; v_call: TRBV5-4; j_call: TRBJ2-3; cdr3_nt: TGTGCCAGCAGCTTGGCCTCCCGGGACAGGGAGGCAGATACGCAGTATTTT; cdr3_aa: CASSLASRDREADTQYF
d_call: TRBD2; v_call: TRBV4-1; j_call: TRBJ2-1; cdr3_nt: TGCGCCAGCAGCCAAGAGCCGGGACTAGCTAAGGAGCAGTTCTTC; cdr3_aa: CASSQEPGLAKEQFF
d_call: -; v_call: TRBV19; j_call: TRBJ2-1; cdr3_nt: TGTGCCAGTAGTATAGGTCCAAACAATGAGCAGTTCTTC; cdr3_aa: CASSIGPNNEQFF
d_call: -; v_call: TRBV5-1; j_call: TRBJ2-7; cdr3_nt: TGCGCCAGCAGGACGGGGGTCGAGCAGTACTTC; cdr3_aa: CASRTGVEQYF
d_call: TRBD1; v_call: TRBV6-1; j_call: TRBJ2-7; cdr3_nt: TGTGCCAGCAGAGACAGGGTTGGCGAGCAGTACTTC; cdr3_aa: CASRDRVGEQYF
d_call: -; v_call: TRBV19; j_call: TRBJ1-1; cdr3_nt: TGTGCCAGTAGGAGACAGAGTATGAACACTGAAGCTTTCTTT; cdr3_aa: CASRRQSMNTEAFF
d_call: -; v_call: TRBV29-1; j_call: TRBJ1-6; cdr3_nt: TGCAGCGTTGGAGGGGACATCAATTCACCCCTCCACTTT; cdr3_aa: CSVGGDINSPLHF
d_call: TRBD1; v_call: TRBV4-1; j_call: TRBJ1-5; cdr3_nt: TGCGCCAGCAGCCTGGGACAGGGAGGTCAGCCCCAGCATTTT; cdr3_aa: CASSLGQGGQPQHF
d_call: -; v_call: TRBV11-3; j_call: TRBJ2-2; cdr3_nt: TGTGCCAGCAGCTTCCGGCAGGCCTCGAACACCGGGGAGCTGTTTTTT; cdr3_aa: CASSFRQASNTGELFF
d_call: -; v_call: TRBV2; j_call: TRBJ2-7; cdr3_nt: TGTGCCGGCAACCCCCAGGGGTCCTACGAGCAGTACTTC; cdr3_aa: CAGNPQGSYEQYF
d_call: -; v_call: TRBV11-2; j_call: TRBJ2-6; cdr3_nt: TGTGCCAGCAGCTTAGGACTAAGTGGGGCCAACGTCCTGACTTTC; cdr3_aa: CASSLGLSGANVLTF
d_call: -; v_call: TRBV7-3; j_call: TRBJ2-3; cdr3_nt: TGTGCCAGCAGCTTAACTGGGACAACCACAGATACGCAGTATTTT; cdr3_aa: CASSLTGTTTDTQYF
d_call: -; v_call: TRBV9; j_call: TRBJ2-2; cdr3_nt: TGTGCCAGCAGCGTCCAGTCCGGGGAGCTGTTTTTT; cdr3_aa: CASSVQSGELFF
d_call: -; v_call: TRBV28; j_call: TRBJ1-1; cdr3_nt: TGTGCCAGCAGCTATGTGTACGCTGAAGCTTTCTTT; cdr3_aa: CASSYVYAEAFF
d_call: -; v_call: TRBV6-1; j_call: TRBJ2-3; cdr3_nt: TGTGCCAGCAGTGAGCGGGGTAGGCCAGATACGCAGTATTTT; cdr3_aa: CASSERGRPDTQYF
d_call: -; v_call: TRBV6-1; j_call: TRBJ2-3; cdr3_nt: TGTGCCAGCAGTGAAACAGGCACAGATACGCAGTATTTT; cdr3_aa: CASSETGTDTQYF
d_call: -; v_call: TRBV5-5; j_call: TRBJ2-7; cdr3_nt: TGTGCCAGCAGCTTGGACAGGCTCAGCTCCTACGAGCAGTACTTC; cdr3_aa: CASSLDRLSSYEQYF
d_call: -; v_call: TRBV5-4; j_call: TRBJ2-2; cdr3_nt: TGTGCCAGCAGCTTACCTACCTACAACACCGGGGAGCTGTTTTTT; cdr3_aa: CASSLPTYNTGELFF
d_call: -; v_call: TRBV27; j_call: TRBJ2-7; cdr3_nt: TGTGCCAGCAGCCTAGAGCGGCTTGGCGAGCAGTACTTC; cdr3_aa: CASSLERLGEQYF
d_call: TRBD1; v_call: TRBV6-5; j_call: TRBJ2-2; cdr3_nt: TGTGCCAGCTTAGACAGGGGGAACACCGGGGAGCTGTTTTTT; cdr3_aa: CASLDRGNTGELFF
d_call: TRBD1; v_call: TRBV6-1; j_call: TRBJ1-5; cdr3_nt: TGTGCCAGCAGTGCCAGGGACAGGGGAAATAGCAATCAGCCCCAGCATTTT; cdr3_aa: CASSARDRGNSNQPQHF
d_call: TRBD1; v_call: TRBV28; j_call: TRBJ2-7; cdr3_nt: TGTGCCAGCAGTCTCGCCGGTTCGGGACAGACCTACGAGCAGTACTTC; cdr3_aa: CASSLAGSGQTYEQYF
d_call: TRBD1; v_call: TRBV7-9; j_call: TRBJ1-2; cdr3_nt: TGTGCCAGCAGCCCCGGACAGGTTGCTAACTATGGCTACACCTTC; cdr3_aa: CASSPGQVANYGYTF
d_call: TRBD1; v_call: TRBV7-2; j_call: TRBJ2-5; cdr3_nt: TGTGCCAGCAAACCGGGACAGGGGGCCCGGGAGACCCAGTACTTC; cdr3_aa: CASKPGQGARETQYF
d_call: -; v_call: TRBV5-6; j_call: TRBJ2-7; cdr3_nt: TGTGCCAGCAGCTCTGTTAGCTCCTACGAGCAGTACTTC; cdr3_aa: CASSSVSSYEQYF
d_call: TRBD2; v_call: TRBV4-2; j_call: TRBJ2-7; cdr3_nt: TGTGCCAGCAGCTATAACGACCTAGCGGGGGGAATACTCGACTACGAGCAGTACTTC; cdr3_aa: CASSYNDLAGGILDYEQYF
d_call: -; v_call: TRBV6-5; j_call: TRBJ1-1; cdr3_nt: TGTGCCAGCAGTTATCGGGAGGGTGAAGCTTTCTTT; cdr3_aa: CASSYREGEAFF
d_call: -; v_call: TRBV14; j_call: TRBJ1-4; cdr3_nt: TGTGCCAGCAGCCTTGGCCAGCGTGCAACTAATGAAAAACTGTTTTTT; cdr3_aa: CASSLGQRATNEKLFF
d_call: -; v_call: TRBV6-1; j_call: TRBJ1-5; cdr3_nt: TGTGCCAGCTCGGAGGGGTACGATAATCAGCCCCAGCATTTT; cdr3_aa: CASSEGYDNQPQHF
d_call: TRBD1; v_call: TRBV9; j_call: TRBJ1-2; cdr3_nt: TGTGCCAGCAGCGTAGGAGGGACAGGGGGATATGGCTACACCTTC; cdr3_aa: CASSVGGTGGYGYTF
d_call: -; v_call: TRBV5-6; j_call: TRBJ1-6; cdr3_nt: TGTGCCAGCAGCTTCAGGGTTTTGAATTCACCCCTCCACTTT; cdr3_aa: CASSFRVLNSPLHF
d_call: TRBD1; v_call: TRBV5-1; j_call: TRBJ2-7; cdr3_nt: TGCGCCAGCAGCTCCGGACAGGAAAGCTCCTACGAGCAGTACTTC; cdr3_aa: CASSSGQESSYEQYF
d_call: -; v_call: TRBV10-3; j_call: TRBJ2-5; cdr3_nt: TGTGCCATCAGTGAGACAGGGCCCCAAGAGACCCAGTACTTC; cdr3_aa: CAISETGPQETQYF
d_call: -; v_call: TRBV4-1; j_call: TRBJ1-3; cdr3_nt: TGCGCCAGCAGCCAAAATCGCCTGGGGGGCTCTGGAAACACCATATATTTT; cdr3_aa: CASSQNRLGGSGNTIYF
d_call: -; v_call: TRBV7-9; j_call: TRBJ2-7; cdr3_nt: TGTGCCAGCAGCTTAGGGGGCAACTACGAGCAGTACTTC; cdr3_aa: CASSLGGNYEQYF
d_call: -; v_call: TRBV6-5; j_call: TRBJ2-7; cdr3_nt: TGTGCCAGCAGTATTGCGGGGCGGGGCGAGCAGTACTTC; cdr3_aa: CASSIAGRGEQYF
d_call: TRBD2; v_call: TRBV5-4; j_call: TRBJ2-5; cdr3_nt: TGTGCCAGCAGCCTACGGACTAGCGGGGGGAGGGAGACCCAGTACTTC; cdr3_aa: CASSLRTSGGRETQYF
d_call: -; v_call: TRBV4-1; j_call: TRBJ1-5; cdr3_nt: TGCGCCAGCAGCCAAGATCGAGATCAGCCCCAGCATTTT; cdr3_aa: CASSQDRDQPQHF
d_call: TRBD1; v_call: TRBV5-1; j_call: TRBJ1-2; cdr3_nt: TGCGCCAGCAGCTTGGTGGGACAGGGAGGGAACTATGGCTACACCTTC; cdr3_aa: CASSLVGQGGNYGYTF
d_call: -; v_call: TRBV4-3; j_call: TRBJ1-6; cdr3_nt: TGCGCCAGCAGCCAAGCCCCAGGACAGAACTATAATTCACCCCTCCACTTT; cdr3_aa: CASSQAPGQNYNSPLHF
d_call: -; v_call: TRBV5-1; j_call: TRBJ2-1; cdr3_nt: TGCGCCAGCTTGAGGGGACACATTGGGGATGAGCAGTTCTTC; cdr3_aa: CASLRGHIGDEQFF
d_call: TRBD1; v_call: TRBV6-5; j_call: TRBJ1-2; cdr3_nt: TGTGCCAGCAGCCCAACAGGGGCCTATGGCTACACCTTC; cdr3_aa: CASSPTGAYGYTF